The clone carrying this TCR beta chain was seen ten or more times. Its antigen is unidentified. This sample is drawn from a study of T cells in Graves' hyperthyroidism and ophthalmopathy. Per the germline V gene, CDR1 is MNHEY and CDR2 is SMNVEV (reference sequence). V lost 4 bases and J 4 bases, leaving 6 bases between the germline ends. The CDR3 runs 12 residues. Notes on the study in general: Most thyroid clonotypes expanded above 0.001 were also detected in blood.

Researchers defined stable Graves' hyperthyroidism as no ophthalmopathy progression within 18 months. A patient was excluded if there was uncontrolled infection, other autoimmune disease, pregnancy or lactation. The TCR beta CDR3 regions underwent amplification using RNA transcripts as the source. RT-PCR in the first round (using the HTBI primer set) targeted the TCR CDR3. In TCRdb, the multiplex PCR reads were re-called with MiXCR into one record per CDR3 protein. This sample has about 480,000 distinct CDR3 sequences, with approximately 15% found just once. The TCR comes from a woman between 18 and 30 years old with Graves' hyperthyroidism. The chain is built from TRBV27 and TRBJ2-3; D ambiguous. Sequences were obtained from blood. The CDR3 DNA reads TGTGCCAGCAGTTATGGCGCAGATACGCAGTATTTT. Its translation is CASSYGADTQYF.